A single sample gave rise to the 14 T cell receptor beta chains below, sequenced in a study of blood T cell repertoires in COVID-19. TCRdb keeps only in-frame clones here, not all; method: immunoSEQ multiplex PCR. The sample has about 250,000 clones, approximately 79% seen once. The sequencing sample was made of peripheral blood. All receptors come from a woman at least 80 years old with active or convalescent COVID-19.

The gene calls are TRBV30 and TRBJ1-6; D uncertain. The germline CDR1 and CDR2 sequences are GTSNPN and SVGIG (reference sequence). V was pared by 0 bases and J by 0 bases, with 3 bases between. The CDR3 runs to 14 residues. CDR3 amino acids: CAWSVLSYNSPLHF. CDR3 nucleotide sequence: TGTGCCTGGAGTGTACTCTCCTATAATTCACCCCTCCACTTT.

The chain links TRBV6-5 to TRBJ2-1, with TRBD2 matching over 7 bases. The germline V gene encodes CDR1 MNHEY and CDR2 SVGAGI. The V gene end was trimmed by 7 bases and the J gene end by 0 bases; junction bases not matched to a gene: 6. The CDR3 has 15 amino acids. CDR3 amino acids: CASTPRGGSYNEQFF. DNA of the CDR3: TGTGCCAGCACCCCGCGCGGGGGCTCCTACAATGAGCAGTTCTTC.

This clone was detected only once. This chain joins TRBV2 and TRBJ1-1; D unresolved. There are 13 residues in the CDR3. V was trimmed by 3 bases and J by 2 bases, leaving 7 bases between them. Per the germline V gene, CDR1 is SNHLY and CDR2 is FYNNEI. The CDR3 sequence: CASSEAPNTEAFF. CDR3 nucleotides: TGTGCCAGCAGTGAGGCACCTAACACTGAAGCTTTCTTT.

This clone came up a few times. J is TRBJ2-7 and V is TRBV5-3, with D perhaps TRBD2 (5 bases). TRBV5-3 carries the ORF label, with uncertain function. The CDR3 sequence is 14 residues long. Trimming shortened V by 0 bases and J by 0 bases, and 7 bases separated the two germline ends. This chain's CDR3 is CARSLGGSSYEQYF. The CDR3 DNA is TGTGCCAGAAGCTTGGGAGGGAGCTCCTACGAGCAGTACTTC.

A remark on this clone: In the same sample, other DNA sequences code for this CDR3. The CDR3 reads CASSLQGPADTQYF. In DNA form, the CDR3 reads TGTGCCAGCAGCCTACAGGGACCCGCAGATACGCAGTATTTT. The chain joins TRBV28 to TRBJ2-3, with D possibly being TRBD1 (6 bases). V lost 6 bases to trimming and J lost 4 bases, with 14 bases between them. The germline V gene has CDR1 MDHEN and CDR2 SYDVKM. The CDR3 runs to 14 residues.

The chain employs TRBV10-3 and TRBJ1-1; maybe TRBD1 (6 bases). Germline CDR1 is ENHRY and CDR2 is SYGVKD. Trimming removed 10 bases from V and 4 bases from J, with 19 bases in between. This CDR3 region has 14 residues. As DNA, the CDR3 is TGTGCCACCCTTAGACGACAGGACTCCACTGAAGCTTTCTTT. It yields the protein CATLRRQDSTEAFF.

The chain has TRBV27 and TRBJ1-1, with 12 positions matching TRBD1. The V segment lost 10 bases and the J segment 10 bases; nucleotides outside the gene matches: 7. Germline lookup yields CDR1 MNHEY and CDR2 SMNVEV (reference sequence). This CDR3 is built from 12 residues. The CDR3 reads CATVPGQGAAFF. CDR3 in DNA: TGTGCCACCGTCCCGGGACAGGGGGCAGCTTTCTTT.

The chain joins TRBV9 to TRBJ1-6; D remains ambiguous. The CDR3 runs to 10 residues. Per the germline V gene, CDR1 is SGDLS and CDR2 is YYNGEE. The germline V and J ends were trimmed by 9 bases and 7 bases, with 5 bases remaining between them. DNA of the CDR3: TGTGCCACCCCAAATTCACCCCTCCACTTT. Its protein product is CATPNSPLHF.

This chain uses TRBV3-1 (or the pseudogene TRBV3-2) with TRBJ2-3; D ambiguous. The V gene's germline CDR1 is LGHDT and CDR2 YNNKEL (reference sequence). The CDR3 has 14 amino acids. V was trimmed by 4 bases and J by 3 bases, leaving 11 bases between them. The CDR3 nucleotides are TGTGCCAGCAGCCCCCAATGGCAGACAGATACGCAGTATTTT. Its protein is CASSPQWQTDTQYF.

This rearrangement joins TRBV25-1 to TRBJ1-2; TRBD1 is a possible D gene (6 bases). Germline V CDR1 and CDR2: MGHDK, SYGVNS. V was cut by 1 base and J by 2 bases, with 17 bases left in between. This CDR3 is 17 amino acids long. The CDR3 DNA reads TGTGCCAGCAGTGAATGGGACACCCTAAGGGAGAACTATGGCTACACCTTC. Translating gives CASSEWDTLRENYGYTF.

The chain uses TRBV4-1 and TRBJ2-1, with D hard to call. V was cut by 4 bases and J by 7 bases, with 8 bases left in between. CDR1 is MGHRA and CDR2 is YSYEKL in the germline V gene. The CDR3 is made up of 12 amino acids. The CDR3 protein is CASSLHRNEQFF. In DNA form, the CDR3 reads TGCGCCAGCAGCCTCCACCGGAATGAGCAGTTCTTC.

The V call is TRBV19, the J call TRBJ2-6; D is ambiguous. The CDR3 runs 16 residues. Germline assignment: CDR1 LNHDA and CDR2 SQIVND (reference sequence). Trimming removed 1 base at V and 0 bases at J, with 7 bases between. The CDR3 coding sequence is TGTGCCAGTAGTATAGCAACATTCTCTGGGGCCAACGTCCTGACTTTC. Translating it yields CASSIATFSGANVLTF.

In DNA form, the CDR3 reads TGCGCCAGCAGCCAAGATTACAGGGGAGATCAGCCCCAGCATTTT. It codes for CASSQDYRGDQPQHF. V and J are TRBV4-1 and TRBJ1-5; 7 nucleotides align to TRBD1. Germline CDR1 reads MGHRA; CDR2 reads YSYEKL. V was pared by 0 bases and J by 5 bases, with 4 bases of the junction left unmatched. This CDR3 spans 15 amino acids.

The CDR3 DNA is TGTGCCAGCAGCTTAGTCGGGGATGTTACCGGGGAGCTGTTTTTT. It is translated as CASSLVGDVTGELFF. The chain carries TRBV7-2 and TRBJ2-2; TRBD2 might be the D (5 bases). Trimming left V 1 base short and J 5 bases short, with 11 bases between. The CDR3 runs 15 residues. Looked up from germline, CDR1 is SGHTA and CDR2 is FQGNSA.